This TCR beta chain was sequenced in a study of beta chain features in type 1 diabetes. Turning to the study itself: No patient-donor differences in age, gender, total cells or subset yield.

This clone occurred a few times. Its antigen remains unknown. Trimming shortened V by 5 bases and J by 3 bases, and 10 bases separated the two germline ends. The CDR3 sequence is 13 residues long. Per germline, CDR1 SNHLY and CDR2 FYNNEI. Study results and limitations: Unsettled here was the matter of whether HLA type influences TCRB rearrangement. Shorter TCRB CDR3s, moderately but significantly so, were found in Type 1 diabetes patients in all four CD4+ subsets. Individuals with type 1 diabetes displayed fewer insertions and more deletions at VDJ junctions.

Blood was collected once per donor into heparin, averaging about 0.12 L. Expressed TCRB transcripts were sequenced after all isolated RNA was converted to cDNA. Some clones are missing from TCRdb's copy, which holds only in-frame ones; the method was immunoSEQ multiplex PCR. The table includes 300,000 to 400,000 clones, roughly 9.8% detected once. The chain is built from TRBV2 and TRBJ1-2, with D perhaps TRBD1 (5 bases). Sequences were obtained from central memory CD4+ T cells from blood. This TCR came from a man younger than 40 with type 1 diabetes. The CDR3 here is CASSRDRDYGYTF. CDR3 DNA sequence: TGTGCCAGCAGTCGGGACCGCGACTATGGCTACACCTTC. Using reference TRBV2 and TRBJ1-2 for the parts outside the CDR3, the full variable domain is EPEVTQTPSHQVTQMGQEVILRCVPISNHLYFYWYRQILGQKVEFLVSFYNNEISEKSEIFDDQFSVERPDGSNFTLKIRSTKLEDSAMYFCASSRDRDYGYTFGSGTRLTVV.